The 28 T cell receptor beta chains presented below share a single source sample, sequenced in a study of technical replicates of blood from several donors. TCRdb's table, derived via immunoSEQ multiplex PCR, lists solely in-frame clones and lacks some. The data contain roughly 93,000 clones, 95% of them singletons. Material: T cells isolated from PBMCs. The receptors stem from a human donor in good health.

The rearrangement joins TRBV4-1 to TRBJ2-3; D gene unclear. CDR3 length equals 15 residues. The V gene's germline CDR1 is MGHRA and CDR2 YSYEKL. Trimming took 1 base from V and 2 from J, leaving 10 bases between them. This CDR3 is CASSQVPTTTDTQYF. As DNA, the CDR3 is TGCGCCAGCAGCCAAGTTCCCACAACCACAGATACGCAGTATTTT.

The rearrangement uses TRBV28 and TRBJ2-5; the D is unclear. The CDR3 spans 12 residues. Germline lookup yields CDR1 MDHEN and CDR2 SYDVKM. The V end was cut by 3 bases, the J end by 3 bases, with 5 bases between. CDR3 loop: CASSFREETQYF. Written as DNA, the CDR3 is TGTGCCAGCAGTTTCCGCGAAGAGACCCAGTACTTC.

In its sample, this clone was seen once. The CDR3 loop reads CASSQARGPEKLFF. As DNA, the CDR3 is TGCGCCAGCAGCCAAGCAAGGGGGCCTGAAAAACTGTTTTTT. The V and J genes are TRBV4-1 and TRBJ1-4, with TRBD1 identical over 7 bases. Germline CDR1 is MGHRA and CDR2 is YSYEKL. The CDR3 has 14 residues. V lost 1 base to trimming and J lost 7 bases; unmatched junction nucleotides: 3.

The CDR3 spells CAWSVQGFYGYTF. CDR3 nucleotides: TGTGCCTGGAGTGTTCAGGGATTCTATGGCTACACCTTC. The rearrangement joins TRBV30 to TRBJ1-2; D perhaps matches TRBD1 (5 bases). V was trimmed by 0 bases and J by 4 bases, leaving 9 bases between them. The CDR3 sequence is 13 residues long. Germline loops: CDR1 GTSNPN, CDR2 SVGIG (reference sequence).

V and J are TRBV4-1 and TRBJ1-1, with TRBD1 identical over 11 bases. V lost 1 base, J lost 3 bases, and 10 bases stayed unmatched. The germline V gene encodes CDR1 MGHRA and CDR2 YSYEKL. This CDR3 region has 18 residues. The CDR3: CASSQALGTGGLYTEAFF. For the CDR3, the DNA is TGCGCCAGCAGCCAAGCCTTAGGGACAGGGGGATTATACACTGAAGCTTTCTTT.

The CDR3 DNA sequence: TGTGCCAGCGGCCCTCTCATTTACTACGAGCAGTACTTC. Translation gives CASGPLIYYEQYF. The genes are TRBV5-6 and TRBJ2-7, with D unresolved. The germline gives CDR1 SGHDT, CDR2 YYEEEE. This CDR3 spans 13 amino acids. The V and J ends lost 7 bases and 3 bases respectively, with 14 bases between them.

The chain combines TRBV28 with TRBJ2-7; 8 nucleotides match TRBD1. Germline V gives CDR1 MDHEN, CDR2 SYDVKM. The CDR3 is 15 amino acids. V lost 5 bases and J lost 3; bases outside the gene matches: 9. CDR3 sequence reads: CASSRTGITLYEQYF. The DNA for the CDR3 is TGTGCCAGCAGTAGGACAGGGATAACTCTCTACGAGCAGTACTTC.

J is TRBJ2-3 and V is TRBV13; TRBD2 agrees at 8 bases. The ends lost 5 bases at V and 6 bases at J; junction bases unmatched: 10. CDR3 size: 15 residues. Per germline, CDR1 PRHDT and CDR2 FYEKMQ (reference sequence). The chain's CDR3 is CASSPTSGRADTQYF. In DNA form, the CDR3 reads TGTGCCAGCAGCCCTACTAGCGGCAGAGCGGATACGCAGTATTTT.

The chain is built from TRBV6-1 and TRBJ2-7, with D possibly matching TRBD1 (6 bases). This CDR3 comprises 12 residues. From germline, CDR1 is MNHNS and CDR2 SASEGT. V was shortened by 4 bases and J by 3 bases, with 7 bases between the two germline ends. The CDR3 here is CASSAQGYEQYF. CDR3 coding DNA: TGTGCCAGCAGTGCACAGGGCTACGAGCAGTACTTC.

This chain connects TRBV28 to TRBJ1-4, with TRBD1 identical over 8 bases. The CDR3 length is 14 residues. In germline, CDR1 is MDHEN, CDR2 SYDVKM. The trim removed 7 bases at V and 7 bases at J, leaving 8 bases unmatched. DNA of the CDR3: TGTGCCAGCAATGTCCAGGGGGCGGTTGAAAAACTGTTTTTT. This sequence encodes CASNVQGAVEKLFF.

This clone was seen once. J is TRBJ2-5 and V is TRBV5-1; 15 positions agree with TRBD2. This CDR3 contains 15 residues. CDR1 and CDR2 (germline): SGHRS, YFSETQ. With V trimmed by 4 bases and J by 4 bases, 2 bases remained unmatched. The chain's CDR3 is CASSRTSGRGETQYF. CDR3 nucleotide sequence: TGCGCCAGCAGCCGGACTAGCGGGAGGGGAGAGACCCAGTACTTC.

This chain uses TRBV15 with TRBJ2-7; D may be TRBD2 (6 bases). This CDR3 has 14 amino acids. Trimming stripped 3 bases from V and 2 bases from J, with 11 bases between. CDR1 is LNHNV, CDR2 YYDKDF, per germline (reference sequence). The CDR3 bases are TGTGCCACCAGCAGGGAAGCGGGCACCTACGAGCAGTACTTC. Translating it yields CATSREAGTYEQYF. The full variable domain, with the rest looked up from reference TRBV15 and TRBJ2-7, is DAMVIQNPRYQVTQFGKPVTLSCSQTLNHNVMYWYQQKSSQAPKLLFHYYDKDFNNEADTPDNFQSRRPNTSFCFLDIRSPGLGDTAMYLCATSREAGTYEQYFGPGTRLTVT.

This chain uses TRBV2 with TRBJ2-3; D is ambiguous. CDR3 length equals 17 residues. Germline V gene data show CDR1 as SNHLY and CDR2 as FYNNEI. The V and J ends lost 7 bases and 4 bases respectively, with 24 bases between them. The CDR3, as DNA: TGTGCCAGCATTGATGTTGTAGACAAAACTTCACCAGATACGCAGTATTTT. It encodes CASIDVVDKTSPDTQYF.

This sequence joins TRBV12-5 and TRBJ2-1, with TRBD1 identical over 7 bases. The CDR3 extends over 17 amino acids. J gave up 3 bases and V 6 bases, and 14 bases lay outside the gene matches. Germline V gene lookup returns CDR1 LGHNT and CDR2 FRNRAP. CDR3 in DNA: TGTGCTAGTGGCTCGCGCGAGTGGGGACAGCTCTACAATGAGCAGTTCTTC. It translates to CASGSREWGQLYNEQFF.

This clone occurred once. J is TRBJ1-3 and V is TRBV10-2, with no clear D. Germline values: CDR1 WSHSY, CDR2 SAAADI. CDR3 length: 17 amino acids. The V and J ends lost 2 bases and 0 bases respectively, with 14 bases between them. CDR3 region: CASSELRLMSSGNTIYF. In nucleotides, the CDR3 is TGCGCCAGCAGTGAGCTACGTCTAATGAGCTCTGGAAACACCATATATTTT.

This chain uses TRBV6-1 with TRBJ2-7; possibly TRBD1 for D (5 bases). The CDR3 is 12 residues long. V was pared by 7 bases and J by 4 bases, with 11 bases between. Per germline, CDR1 MNHNS and CDR2 SASEGT. CDR3 DNA sequence: TGTGCCAGCAATATTCAGGGTTACGAGCAGTACTTC. This encodes CASNIQGYEQYF.

The rearrangement joins TRBV10-3 to TRBJ1-5, with 10 positions matching TRBD1. Germline CDR1 is ENHRY and CDR2 is SYGVKD. The CDR3 is made up of 13 amino acids. The trim removed 6 bases at V and 8 bases at J, leaving 4 bases unmatched. The CDR3 DNA reads as TGTGCCATCAGGGGGACAGGGGAAGAGCCCCAGCATTTT. It translates to CAIRGTGEEPQHF.

The chain links TRBV27 to TRBJ1-4, with TRBD1 identical over 10 bases. The J segment lost 8 bases and the V segment lost 5 bases, leaving 11 bases of the junction unmatched. Germline values: CDR1 MNHEY, CDR2 SMNVEV (reference sequence). The CDR3 loop spans 16 amino acids. CDR3 region: CASSGFGQGDQEKLFF. The CDR3 coding sequence is TGTGCCAGCAGTGGTTTCGGACAGGGGGATCAGGAAAAACTGTTTTTT.

This chain connects TRBV5-4 to TRBJ1-6; possible D gene TRBD1, 5 bases. This CDR3 contains 15 residues. The germline V gene encodes CDR1 SGHNT and CDR2 YYREEE (reference sequence). The V and J ends lost 4 bases and 5 bases respectively, with 13 bases between them. The CDR3 bases are TGTGCCAGCAGCGTCGTAGGGGATAATAATTCACCCCTCCACTTT. This encodes CASSVVGDNNSPLHF.

This chain connects TRBV7-3 to TRBJ2-7; the match to TRBD2 covers 9 bases. This CDR3 contains 15 residues. The germline V gene encodes CDR1 SGHTA and CDR2 FQGTGA. V was pared by 6 bases and J by 6 bases, with 12 bases of the junction left unmatched. CDR3 nucleotides: TGTGCCAGCAGTTATACCGGGACTAGCAGGGGCGAGCAGTACTTC. It encodes CASSYTGTSRGEQYF.

The chain joins TRBV27 to TRBJ1-2; 7 bases fit TRBD1. The CDR3 has 15 residues. The trim removed 5 bases at V and 3 bases at J, leaving 9 bases unmatched. The germline V gene encodes CDR1 MNHEY and CDR2 SMNVEV (reference sequence). For the CDR3, the DNA is TGTGCCAGCAGTACCCGGACAGGTCCGCACTATGGCTACACCTTC. This gives the protein CASSTRTGPHYGYTF.

The chain has TRBV5-1 and TRBJ1-1; weak D call: TRBD1 (5 bases). V was clipped by 5 bases and J by 4 bases, with 15 bases between them. Germline CDR1 is SGHRS and CDR2 is YFSETQ. The CDR3 length is 14 residues. CDR3: CASSNRGGGTEAFF. The CDR3 DNA reads as TGCGCCAGCAGTAATCGGGGGGGAGGCACTGAAGCTTTCTTT.

Only one count was recorded for this clone. This sequence joins TRBV6-1 and TRBJ1-1, with TRBD1 as a possible D gene (5 bases). The CDR3 has 14 amino acids. The ends were cut back, 4 bases at V and 3 bases at J, with 12 bases in the middle. Germline CDR1 MNHNS, CDR2 SASEGT. For the CDR3, the DNA is TGTGCCAGCAGTGTTATACGGGGGTACACTGAAGCTTTCTTT. This gives the protein CASSVIRGYTEAFF.

This clone was detected only once. CDR3 in amino acids: CASSLGGDGGELFF. The CDR3 DNA follows: TGCGCCAGCAGCTTGGGAGGCGACGGCGGGGAGCTGTTTTTT. The chain has TRBV5-1 and TRBJ2-2; D is unclear. V dropped 0 bases and J dropped 7 bases, with 10 bases sitting between them. Looked up from germline, CDR1 is SGHRS and CDR2 is YFSETQ. This CDR3 comprises 14 residues.

In DNA form, the CDR3 reads TGTGCCAGCAGTTTCCGGACTAACAGATTACTAGAGCAGTTCTTC. Residues: CASSFRTNRLLEQFF. The chain couples TRBV28 to TRBJ2-1; a possible D gene is TRBD2 (6 bases). The germline CDR1 and CDR2 sequences are MDHEN and SYDVKM. With 3 bases removed from V and 10 bases from J, the gap between germline ends came to 19 bases. The CDR3 totals 15 residues.

This chain uses TRBV30 with TRBJ2-7; possibly TRBD1 for D (6 bases). Trimming pared 5 bases from V and 0 bases from J, leaving 14 bases between. Germline lookup yields CDR1 GTSNPN and CDR2 SVGIG (reference sequence). The CDR3 is 14 residues long. The CDR3 is CAWGPQGFSYEQYF. CDR3 bases: TGTGCCTGGGGGCCCCAGGGGTTCTCCTACGAGCAGTACTTC.

The chain is built from TRBV13 and TRBJ1-1; D call uncertain. Germline CDR1 and CDR2: PRHDT and FYEKMQ (reference sequence). The V gene lost 5 bases and the J gene lost 2 bases, with 12 bases spanning the gap. This CDR3 has 14 residues. In DNA form, the CDR3 reads TGTGCCAGCAGCCCAACGACGGGAAACACTGAAGCTTTCTTT. It codes for CASSPTTGNTEAFF. The full variable domain, in which reference TRBV13 and TRBJ1-1 provide the parts outside the CDR3, is AAGVIQSPRHLIKEKRETATLKCYPIPRHDTVYWYQQGPGQDPQFLISFYEKMQSDKGSIPDRFSAQQFSDYHSELNMSSLELGDSALYFCASSPTTGNTEAFFGQGTRLTVV.

The chain recombines TRBV6-5 with TRBJ1-5, with TRBD1 matching over 7 bases. Trimming at V came to 5 bases and at J to 3 bases, leaving 7 bases not matched to a gene. CDR1 is MNHEY, CDR2 SVGAGI, per germline. The CDR3 runs to 15 residues. CDR3 sequence: CASSPGTAVNQPQHF. In DNA form, the CDR3 reads TGTGCCAGCAGTCCCGGGACAGCCGTCAATCAGCCCCAGCATTTT.